One sample yielded the 25 T cell receptor beta chains listed below, sequenced in a study of T cell responses to AZD1222 COVID-19 vaccine. Profiling relied on immunoSEQ multiplex PCR, and the TCRdb table lists in-frame clones only, not all of them. The table has about 92,000 clones, around 84% seen once. The sequences come from peripheral blood, collected on day 0 of AZD1222 vaccination. The receptors originated from an adult in good health.

The CDR3 spells CASSSDNEVDISPLHF. In nucleotides, the CDR3 is TGTGCCAGCAGCTCGGACAATGAGGTCGATATTTCACCCCTCCACTTT. The chain is built from TRBV5-5 and TRBJ1-6; TRBD1 is a possible D gene (5 bases). The CDR3 runs to 16 residues. V was cut by 3 bases and J by 9 bases, with 19 bases left in between. Germline loops: CDR1 SGHKS, CDR2 YYEKEE (reference sequence).

The gene calls are TRBV6-1 and TRBJ1-1, with D uncertain. The CDR3 has 12 amino acids. Germline CDR1 and CDR2: MNHNS and SASEGT. Trimming left V 3 bases short and J 7 bases short, with 9 bases between. The CDR3 nucleotides read TGTGCCAGCAGTGATTCTTTCCTTGAAGCTTTCTTT. Its translation is CASSDSFLEAFF.

This chain links TRBV5-4 with TRBJ2-1; 7 positions agree with TRBD2. The V and J ends lost 0 bases and 0 bases, in that order; junction bases with no gene match: 3. Looked up from germline, CDR1 is SGHNT and CDR2 is YYREEE (reference sequence). The length of the CDR3 is 16 residues. DNA for the CDR3: TGTGCCAGCAGCTTGGCCGGGGGGAGCTCCTACAATGAGCAGTTCTTC. Residues: CASSLAGGSSYNEQFF.

This clone is a singleton in its sample. The J gene is TRBJ2-3, the V gene TRBV3-1 (or the pseudogene TRBV3-2), with 8 positions matching TRBD2. Trimming removed 5 bases from V and 8 bases from J; junction bases left unmatched: 9. Germline assignment: CDR1 LGHDT and CDR2 YNNKEL (reference sequence). The CDR3 extends over 14 amino acids. The chain's CDR3 is CASSVPGGAGTQYF. The CDR3 nucleotides are TGTGCCAGCAGCGTCCCCGGGGGGGCCGGTACGCAGTATTTT.

The CDR3 nucleotides are TGTGCCAGCAGTCCCTCGGACGGTTTTGCAACTAATGAAAAACTGTTTTTT. Encoded protein: CASSPSDGFATNEKLFF. The chain couples TRBV27 to TRBJ1-4; D unclear. CDR1 MNHEY and CDR2 SMNVEV come from the germline V gene (reference sequence). The CDR3 spans 17 residues. The germline V and J ends were trimmed by 5 bases and 0 bases, with 16 bases remaining between them.

V is TRBV5-3 and J is TRBJ1-2, with 11 bases matching TRBD1. TRBV5-3 is given ORF status, its function remaining uncertain. CDR3 length equals 13 residues. V lost 4 bases and J lost 9; bases outside the gene matches: 5. This CDR3 reads CARSQGTGGCYTF. The CDR3, as DNA: TGTGCCAGAAGCCAAGGGACAGGGGGGTGCTACACCTTC.

This clone was picked up one time. This chain joins TRBV10-3 and TRBJ1-1; D is ambiguous. Deletions cut 2 bases from V and 1 base from J, with 8 bases between. The CDR3 is 14 amino acids. Germline V gene sequence: CDR1 ENHRY, CDR2 SYGVKD. CDR3 DNA: TGTGCCATCAGTGAGGGAGAGGCGAACACTGAAGCTTTCTTT. Translating it yields CAISEGEANTEAFF.

This clone appeared a single time. The chain employs TRBV12-3 or TRBV12-4 and TRBJ2-7; D not certain. CDR3 length: 13 amino acids. Trimming left V 4 bases short and J 2 bases short, with 9 bases between. The CDR3 nucleotides are TGTGCCAGCAGTTATCAGGAGACCTACGAGCAGTACTTC. It encodes CASSYQETYEQYF.

V usage is TRBV5-4 and J usage is TRBJ2-5; D may correspond to TRBD1 or TRBD2 (5 bases each). The CDR3 length is 16 residues. CDR1 and CDR2 (germline): SGHNT, YYREEE (reference sequence). V was trimmed by 4 bases and J by 1 base, leaving 17 bases between them. CDR3 in DNA: TGTGCCAGCAGCCGGGGTGGGTTGGGACCCCAAGAGACCCAGTACTTC. It encodes CASSRGGLGPQETQYF.

The rearrangement uses TRBV6-5 and TRBJ2-1; 11 nucleotides line up with TRBD1. This CDR3 contains 15 residues. V was clipped by 7 bases and J by 6 bases; unmatched bases: 8. Germline V gene lookup returns CDR1 MNHEY and CDR2 SVGAGI. The CDR3 DNA is TGTGCCAGCAACCTTGCCGGGACAGGGGGCAATGAGCAGTTCTTC. Residues: CASNLAGTGGNEQFF.

This clone was observed a single time. The chain links TRBV11-2 to TRBJ2-3; 8 bases line up with TRBD2. The ends lost 0 bases at V and 4 bases at J; junction bases unmatched: 9. Germline V lookup: CDR1 SGHAT, CDR2 FQNNGV. This CDR3 region has 17 residues. The CDR3 sequence: CASSLDGVGLVSDTQYF. DNA of the CDR3: TGTGCCAGCAGCTTAGATGGGGTGGGACTAGTCTCAGATACGCAGTATTTT.

This clone was detected only once. This chain uses TRBV30 with TRBJ2-3; TRBD2 matches 13 bases. From germline, CDR1 is GTSNPN and CDR2 SVGIG (reference sequence). The CDR3 is made up of 16 amino acids. V gave up 2 bases and J gave up 6 bases; unmatched junction bases: 8. DNA of the CDR3: TGTGCCTGGAGTTGGTGGACTAGCGGGAGAGAGGATACGCAGTATTTT. Its translation: CAWSWWTSGREDTQYF.

Concerning this clone: Germline is not matched at one junction end, which may reflect a read error. V gene TRBV7-7 combines with J gene TRBJ2-5; 7 bases align to TRBD1. Germline lookup yields CDR1 SSHAT and CDR2 FNYEAQ (reference sequence). There are 15 residues in the CDR3. CDR3 nucleotide sequence: TGTGCTAGCAGCCCGACCGGGACAGCTAAAGAGACCCAGTACTTC. It is translated as CASSPTGTAKETQYF.

The chain carries TRBV27 and TRBJ2-2; the D is unclear. Germline V gene data show CDR1 as MNHEY and CDR2 as SMNVEV (reference sequence). V lost 5 bases and J lost 1, with 14 bases in between. The CDR3 sequence is 16 residues long. The CDR3 nucleotides are TGTGCCAGCAGTCCCATCCCTCTAGGGAACACCGGGGAGCTGTTTTTT. This gives the protein CASSPIPLGNTGELFF.

The V call is TRBV5-3, the J call TRBJ2-7; TRBD2 might be the D (6 bases). TRBV5-3 is an ORF, and what it does is uncertain. The V end was cut by 4 bases, the J end by 3 bases, with 17 bases between. The CDR3 has 15 residues. The CDR3 loop is CARSPTSRYCYEQYF. The CDR3 nucleotides are TGTGCCAGAAGCCCAACTAGCCGCTATTGCTACGAGCAGTACTTC.

This clone has a single count. The chain couples TRBV20-1 to TRBJ1-2; maybe TRBD1 (5 bases). The CDR3 extends over 14 amino acids. Germline V lookup: CDR1 DFQATT, CDR2 SNEGSKA (reference sequence). Trimming removed 3 bases at V and 2 bases at J, with 13 bases between. The CDR3 sequence is CSASGWQGNYGYTF. As DNA, the CDR3 is TGCAGTGCTAGTGGGTGGCAGGGCAACTATGGCTACACCTTC.

The chain carries TRBV28 and TRBJ2-3; possibly TRBD1 for D (6 bases). The V end lost 4 bases, the J end lost 3 bases, and 17 bases lay between the germline ends. This CDR3 contains 16 residues. Germline V gene lookup returns CDR1 MDHEN and CDR2 SYDVKM. CDR3 in amino acids: CASSSPRAGDTDTQYF. The CDR3 DNA follows: TGTGCCAGCAGTTCCCCCCGGGCAGGGGATACAGATACGCAGTATTTT.

This clone was detected a few times. The gene calls are TRBV7-9 and TRBJ2-3; perhaps TRBD2 as D (5 bases). The V end was cut by 5 bases, the J end by 5 bases, with 14 bases between. The CDR3 contains 14 residues. CDR1 SEHNR and CDR2 FQNEAQ come from the germline V gene (reference sequence). The DNA of the CDR3 is TGTGCCAGCAGCCCATCGGCGGGTGGAGATACGCAGTATTTT. Translated, it gives CASSPSAGGDTQYF.

This clone was picked up one time. The V and J genes are TRBV18 and TRBJ1-1; 9 bases align to TRBD1. CDR3 length: 15 residues. Germline CDR1 KGHSH, CDR2 LQKENI. The V segment lost 5 bases and the J segment 5 bases; nucleotides outside the gene matches: 9. The CDR3 loop reads CASSTRTGEGTEAFF. The DNA of the CDR3 is TGTGCCAGCTCAACCCGGACAGGGGAGGGGACTGAAGCTTTCTTT.

This clone was found once. The chain uses TRBV6-5 and TRBJ2-1, with 15 bases fitting TRBD2. This CDR3 is built from 14 residues. The germline CDR1 and CDR2 sequences are MNHEY and SVGAGI. The J segment lost 7 bases and the V segment lost 6 bases, leaving 1 base of the junction unmatched. CDR3 DNA sequence: TGTGCCAGCAGAGGGACTAGCGGGAGGAATGAGCAGTTCTTC. This encodes CASRGTSGRNEQFF.

V is TRBV7-2 and J is TRBJ2-1; 15 nucleotides align to TRBD2. Germline trimming cut 0 bases from V and 0 bases from J; bases unmatched to any gene: 9. CDR3 size: 21 residues. CDR1 is SGHTA, CDR2 FQGNSA, per germline. CDR3 in DNA: TGTGCCAGCAGCTTAGCCGGACTAGCGGGAGGGTTAAAAACCTCCTACAATGAGCAGTTCTTC. It translates to CASSLAGLAGGLKTSYNEQFF.

The chain employs TRBV2 and TRBJ2-7, with a weak D call TRBD1 (6 bases). This CDR3 spans 15 amino acids. The V end was cut by 1 base, the J end by 2 bases, with 12 bases between. In germline, CDR1 is SNHLY, CDR2 FYNNEI. CDR3 protein: CASSEGPQGPYEQYF. The CDR3, as DNA: TGTGCCAGCAGTGAAGGGCCACAGGGCCCCTACGAGCAGTACTTC.

The chain couples TRBV18 to TRBJ2-1, with 9 bases fitting TRBD1. The junction had 11 bases not matched to a gene; V was cut back by 4 bases and J by 7 bases. This CDR3 has 16 amino acids. Germline lookup yields CDR1 KGHSH and CDR2 LQKENI. CDR3 in amino acids: CASSHLDGTGTNEQFF. CDR3 bases: TGTGCCAGCTCACACCTAGACGGGACAGGGACTAATGAGCAGTTCTTC.

J is TRBJ2-7 and V is TRBV4-1, with 10 bases matching TRBD1. V lost 3 bases and J lost 6; bases outside the gene matches: 11. The CDR3 covers 16 residues. Germline lookup yields CDR1 MGHRA and CDR2 YSYEKL. The CDR3 coding sequence is TGCGCCAGCAGCCAGCTGCAGGGACAGGGGAAGAGCGAGCAGTACTTC. This gives the protein CASSQLQGQGKSEQYF.

This clone was detected once. This chain uses TRBV7-3 with TRBJ2-7; TRBD1 might be the D (6 bases). CDR1 and CDR2 (germline): SGHTA, FQGTGA. V lost 6 bases to trimming and J lost 2 bases, with 17 bases between them. This CDR3 spans 15 amino acids. This CDR3 reads CASSSTGTPTYEQYF. In DNA form, the CDR3 reads TGTGCCAGCAGTTCTACCGGGACACCAACCTACGAGCAGTACTTC.